What follows are 17 T cell receptor beta chains derived from one specimen sequenced in a study of T-cell reconstitution after alpha-beta-depleted transplantation in children. Library preparation (for TCRbeta) was performed with unique molecular identifiers. From the PCR reads, TCRdb called clonotypes with MiXCR, one entry per CDR3 protein. The table records approximately 980,000 distinct CDR3 sequences, about 31% of them present only once. Sequenced material: PBMCs, mostly from graft donor cells, taken 360 days after TCRalphabeta/CD19-depleted stem cell transplant. The source is a boy less than two years old who had a stem cell transplant for SCID, so the T cells may come from the graft donor.

V gene TRBV18 combines with J gene TRBJ1-4; the match to TRBD1 covers 10 bases. The CDR3 loop spans 18 amino acids. The V gene end was trimmed by 1 base and the J gene end by 0 bases; junction bases not matched to a gene: 5. Per germline, CDR1 KGHSH and CDR2 LQKENI. The DNA of the CDR3 is TGTGCCAGCTCACCACGGGACAGGGGAATTACAACTAATGAAAAACTGTTTTTT. Its protein is CASSPRDRGITTNEKLFF.

The CDR3 protein is CASSYSELAETQYF. The CDR3 nucleotides are TGTGCCAGCAGTTACTCGGAACTAGCGGAGACCCAGTACTTC. The chain has TRBV6-2 or TRBV6-3 and TRBJ2-5, with 7 bases identical to TRBD2. V dropped 0 bases and J dropped 5; count of bases not matched to a gene: 3. CDR1 MNHEY and CDR2 SVGEGT come from the germline V gene. This CDR3 is built from 14 residues.

V gene TRBV21-1 combines with J gene TRBJ1-5; TRBD1 was called by the table and not checked on the DNA. TRBV21-1 is a documented pseudogene. The CDR3 is 19 amino acids. CDR3 nucleotide sequence: TGTGCCAGCAGCAAAGCGCCAACCGGAACCAGGGATCGCAATCAGCCCCAGCATTTT. Translated: CASSKAPTGTRDRNQPQHF.

The chain is built from TRBV7-2 and TRBJ2-4; 7 nucleotides align to TRBD2. Germline CDR1 and CDR2: SGHTA and FQGNSA. V shed 6 bases and J 1 base; nucleotides not matched to a gene: 9. The CDR3 is 16 amino acids. The CDR3 region has the DNA TGTGCCAGCAGTGAAAAGGGAGGGTTCGCCAAAAACATTCAGTACTTC. It specifies CASSEKGGFAKNIQYF.

V and J are TRBV29-1 and TRBJ2-3, with 12 bases identical to TRBD2. The CDR3 covers 15 residues. V was pared by 7 bases and J by 2 bases, with 7 bases of the junction left unmatched. Per the germline V gene, CDR1 is SQVTM and CDR2 is ANQGSEA. The CDR3 loop reads CSAGLAGLATDTQYF. CDR3 nucleotides: TGCAGCGCAGGACTAGCGGGATTGGCCACAGATACGCAGTATTTT.

This clonotype has a handful of counts. At one end, the junction sequence differs from germline, possibly due to a read error. This rearrangement joins TRBV11-2 to TRBJ2-1, with unresolved D. The CDR3 is 10 residues long. Germline CDR1 reads SGHAT; CDR2 reads FQNNGV. In DNA form, the CDR3 reads TGTGCCAGCGCGTCCAGGACCATGGTCTTC. Encoded protein: CASASRTMVF. The full variable domain, with the rest looked up from reference TRBV11-2 and TRBJ2-1, is EAGVAQSPRYKIIEKRQSVAFWCNPISGHATLYWYQQILGQGPKLLIQFQNNGVVDDSQLPKDRFSAERLKGVDSTLKIQPAKLEDSAVYLCASASRTMVFGPGTRLTVL.

This clonotype was counted only a few times. The V call is TRBV15, the J call TRBJ2-7; D is possibly TRBD2 (5 bases). V gave up 1 base and J gave up 5 bases, with 15 bases separating them. Germline CDR1 LNHNV, CDR2 YYDKDF (reference sequence). This CDR3 region has 15 residues. The CDR3, as DNA: TGTGCCACCAGCAGAGTCCGGGGAGTTCCGCACGAGCAGTACTTC. Its translation is CATSRVRGVPHEQYF.

This clonotype was recorded a few times. DNA of the CDR3: TGTGCCAGCAGTCTGTCGGGGACAGGGGGCTCCGGGGAGCTGTTTTTT. It encodes CASSLSGTGGSGELFF. This sequence joins TRBV6-1 and TRBJ2-2; 12 bases align to TRBD1. The CDR3 length is 16 residues. J lost 6 bases, V lost 5 bases, and 7 bases had no gene match. Germline V gene data show CDR1 as MNHNS and CDR2 as SASEGT.

This rearrangement joins TRBV5-1 to TRBJ2-1; a possible D gene is TRBD2 (6 bases). Germline CDR1 SGHRS, CDR2 YFSETQ. V was trimmed by 4 bases and J by 4 bases, leaving 15 bases between them. The CDR3 totals 15 residues. CDR3 nucleotide sequence: TGCGCCAGCAGCCCGAGGTGGGGGGAGTACAATGAGCAGTTCTTC. Translation gives CASSPRWGEYNEQFF.

Only a few counts were recorded for this clonotype. The chain links TRBV25-1 to TRBJ1-1, with a weak D call TRBD1 (5 bases). CDR3 size: 13 residues. Germline V gene data show CDR1 as MGHDK and CDR2 as SYGVNS. V lost 4 bases and J 4 bases, leaving 10 bases between the germline ends. This CDR3 is CASSVGGVTEAFF. CDR3 DNA sequence: TGTGCCAGCAGTGTGGGGGGGGTCACTGAAGCTTTCTTT. The full variable domain, completed using reference TRBV25-1 and TRBJ1-1, is EADIYQTPRYLVIGTGKKITLECSQTMGHDKMYWYQQDPGMELHLIHYSYGVNSTEKGDLSSESTVSRIRTEHFPLTLESARPSHTSQYLCASSVGGVTEAFFGQGTRLTVV.

This clonotype occurred a few times. V is TRBV7-9 and J is TRBJ2-3, with D uncertain. V gave up 5 bases and J gave up 2 bases, with 14 bases separating them. This CDR3 contains 15 residues. CDR1 is SEHNR and CDR2 is FQNEAQ in the germline V gene (reference sequence). CDR3 loop: CASSPADAATDTQYF. DNA for the CDR3: TGTGCCAGCAGCCCCGCCGACGCCGCCACAGATACGCAGTATTTT. The variable domain in full, with the rest retrieved from reference TRBV7-9 and TRBJ2-3, is DTGVSQNPRHKITKRGQNVTFRCDPISEHNRLYWYRQTLGQGPEFLTYFQNEAQLEKSRLLSDRFSAERPKGSFSTLEIQRTEQGDSAMYLCASSPADAATDTQYFGPGTRLTVL.

In this sample, this clonotype turned up many times. The chain is built from TRBV25-1 and TRBJ2-7, with TRBD1 identical over 9 bases. This CDR3 is 15 amino acids long. Germline V gene data show CDR1 as MGHDK and CDR2 as SYGVNS. The V segment lost 1 base and the J segment 5 bases; nucleotides outside the gene matches: 6. The CDR3 DNA is TGTGCCAGCAGTGAATCTAGGACAGGGGAACACGAGCAGTACTTC. This encodes CASSESRTGEHEQYF.

The rearrangement links TRBV9 to TRBJ2-1; either TRBD1 or TRBD2 may fit D (5 bases each). From germline, CDR1 is SGDLS and CDR2 YYNGEE. Trimming removed 0 bases at V and 0 bases at J, with 10 bases between. The CDR3 is 16 residues long. The CDR3 here is CASSVGPGSSYNEQFF. The CDR3 DNA sequence: TGTGCCAGCAGCGTAGGCCCAGGGAGCTCCTACAATGAGCAGTTCTTC. Complete variable domain (other parts from reference TRBV9 and TRBJ2-1): DSGVTQTPKHLITATGQRVTLRCSPRSGDLSVYWYQQSLDQGLQFLIQYYNGEERAKGNILERFSAQQFPDLHSELNLSSLELGDSALYFCASSVGPGSSYNEQFFGPGTRLTVL.

Only a few counts were recorded for this clonotype. This chain uses TRBV6-1 with TRBJ2-1, with 9 nucleotides matching TRBD1. The CDR3 runs 15 residues. The V gene's germline CDR1 is MNHNS and CDR2 SASEGT. The V segment lost 3 bases and the J segment 7 bases; nucleotides outside the gene matches: 7. The CDR3 sequence: CASSEAGTGSNEQFF. The CDR3 DNA reads as TGTGCCAGCAGTGAGGCCGGGACAGGGTCGAATGAGCAGTTCTTC.

The genes are TRBV12-3 or TRBV12-4 and TRBJ2-1; D is unclear. The CDR3 runs to 14 residues. Trimming stripped 3 bases from V and 7 bases from J, with 13 bases between. CDR3: CASSFARLGNEQFF. CDR3 DNA sequence: TGTGCCAGCAGTTTCGCTCGACTGGGGAATGAGCAGTTCTTC.

The gene calls are TRBV9 and TRBJ2-3; D assignment may be TRBD1 or TRBD2 (5 bases each). Germline V gives CDR1 SGDLS, CDR2 YYNGEE. The germline V and J ends were trimmed by 0 bases and 5 bases, with 31 bases remaining between them. This CDR3 is 21 amino acids long. Written as DNA, the CDR3 is TGTGCCAGCAGCGTAGTCGGCGTGTCCTCCGGGACCCCTCGGGGTCGAGATACGCAGTATTTT. Residues: CASSVVGVSSGTPRGRDTQYF.

This clonotype was recorded a few times. The genes are TRBV4-1 and TRBJ2-6; the match to TRBD1 covers 8 bases. Trimming cost V 2 bases and J 4 bases; bases outside gene matches: 4. Germline CDR1 MGHRA, CDR2 YSYEKL. The CDR3 extends over 16 amino acids. In DNA form, the CDR3 reads TGCGCCAGCAGCCAACAGGGGGCGGGGGGGGCCAACGTCCTGACTTTC. Translating gives CASSQQGAGGANVLTF.